This TCR beta chain was captured in a study of OX40 agonist ivuxolimab in advanced cancers. The study's findings and limits: Among the nonresponders, some also had low normalized T-cell clonal expansion.

Concerning this clone: What it binds is unknown.

Generated by immunoSEQ multiplex PCR, the TCRdb table keeps only in-frame clones and is missing some. The repertoire holds about 82,000 clones, with under 90% as singletons. The sequenced sample was CD4+ or CD8+ T cells sorted from blood, obtained in a trial of the OX40 agonist ivuxolimab. This TCR was recovered from an adult with an advanced solid tumor such as melanoma, head and neck, liver or kidney cancer.

The CDR3 protein is CASSETPTSGRENEQFF. The CDR3 nucleotides are TGTGCCAGCAGTGAGACGCCTACTAGCGGGAGAGAGAATGAGCAGTTCTTC. This rearrangement joins TRBV25-1 to TRBJ2-1, with TRBD2 matching over 11 bases. Germline CDR1 is MGHDK and CDR2 is SYGVNS. This CDR3 contains 17 residues. V lost 3 bases to trimming and J lost 7 bases; unmatched junction nucleotides: 11.